This passage covers 27 T cell receptor beta chains from one sample sequenced in a study of immune evolution from preneoplasia to lung adenocarcinoma. TCRdb's copy holds only in-frame clones and misses some; the assay was immunoSEQ multiplex PCR. The sample yields 6,500 to 9,000 clones, around 82% seen once. Sequencing used FFPE adjacent normal lung tissue. These receptors all come from a person aged 65 to 79 with lung adenocarcinoma.

The chain is built from TRBV30 and TRBJ1-1; no clear D. Between the trimmed V and J ends, which lost 0 bases and 0 bases, there was a span of 8 bases. The CDR3 totals 14 residues. Per the germline V gene, CDR1 is GTSNPN and CDR2 is SVGIG (reference sequence). The CDR3 protein is CAWSVIGLNTEAFF. Here the CDR3 DNA reads TGTGCCTGGAGTGTAATCGGCCTGAACACTGAAGCTTTCTTT. Combining the CDR3 with reference TRBV30 and TRBJ1-1 gives the whole variable domain SQTIHQWPATLVQPVGSPLSLECTVEGTSNPNLYWYRQAAGRGLQLLFYSVGIGQISSEVPQNLSASRPQDRQFILSSKKLLLSDSGFYLCAWSVIGLNTEAFFGQGTRLTVV.

The chain links TRBV6-5 to TRBJ1-2; possibly TRBD1 for D (5 bases). The CDR3 runs 13 residues. V lost 5 bases to trimming and J lost 9 bases, with 16 bases between them. The germline CDR1 and CDR2 sequences are MNHEY and SVGAGI. In DNA form, the CDR3 reads TGTGCCAGCAGTACCGGGACGGAAATTAGCTACACCTTC. Its translation is CASSTGTEISYTF.

CDR3 loop: CASSLLAGAISYNEQFF. CDR3 sequence (DNA): TGTGCCAGCAGCCTACTAGCGGGGGCGATCTCCTACAATGAGCAGTTCTTC. This chain uses TRBV7-8 with TRBJ2-1, with 11 nucleotides matching TRBD2. Trimming removed 5 bases from V and 0 bases from J; junction bases left unmatched: 6. CDR1 SGHVS and CDR2 FQNEAQ come from the germline V gene. This CDR3 region has 17 residues. The full variable domain, its missing parts supplied by reference TRBV7-8 and TRBJ2-1, is GAGVSQSPRYKVAKRGQDVALRCDPISGHVSLFWYQQALGQGPEFLTYFQNEAQLDKSGLPSDRFFAERPEGSVSTLKIQRTQQEDSAVYLCASSLLAGAISYNEQFFGPGTRLTVL.

V usage is TRBV25-1 and J usage is TRBJ1-4; a possible D gene is TRBD1 (5 bases). Germline V gene lookup returns CDR1 MGHDK and CDR2 SYGVNS. The CDR3 totals 13 residues. The V end lost 6 bases, the J end lost 8 bases, and 13 bases lay between the germline ends. In DNA form, the CDR3 reads TGTGCCAGCAGCCGTACGACAGCGGAAAAACTGTTTTTT. Translation gives CASSRTTAEKLFF. Drawing the rest from reference TRBV25-1 and TRBJ1-4, the complete variable domain is EADIYQTPRYLVIGTGKKITLECSQTMGHDKMYWYQQDPGMELHLIHYSYGVNSTEKGDLSSESTVSRIRTEHFPLTLESARPSHTSQYLCASSRTTAEKLFFGSGTQLSVL.

The rearrangement uses TRBV9 and TRBJ2-3; D remains ambiguous. From germline, CDR1 is SGDLS and CDR2 YYNGEE. V was shortened by 4 bases and J by 4 bases, with 4 bases between the two germline ends. CDR3 length: 11 amino acids. CDR3 nucleotide sequence: TGTGCCAGCAGCTTTGCAGATACGCAGTATTTT. It is translated as CASSFADTQYF.

In its sample, this clone was seen a few times. The rearrangement links TRBV30 to TRBJ2-3; 9 nucleotides align to TRBD2. Losses at the gene ends were 0 bases for V and 1 base for J; bases not matched to a gene: 8. Per the germline V gene, CDR1 is GTSNPN and CDR2 is SVGIG (reference sequence). There are 17 residues in the CDR3. As DNA, the CDR3 is TGTGCCTGGAGTGTATTCCCTAGCGGGGAGGGCACAGATACGCAGTATTTT. Translation gives CAWSVFPSGEGTDTQYF.

The chain uses TRBV28 and TRBJ1-5, with D unresolved. Per germline, CDR1 MDHEN and CDR2 SYDVKM. The germline V and J ends were trimmed by 2 bases and 0 bases, with 8 bases remaining between them. The CDR3 loop spans 15 amino acids. CDR3 nucleotide sequence: TGTGCCAGCAGTTTAAAGTTCGGTAGCAATCAGCCCCAGCATTTT. Protein: CASSLKFGSNQPQHF.

This chain joins TRBV2 and TRBJ1-1; D possibly corresponds to TRBD1 (5 bases). The CDR3 has 14 amino acids. In germline, CDR1 is SNHLY, CDR2 FYNNEI. With 2 bases removed from V and 0 bases from J, the gap between germline ends came to 7 bases. This chain's CDR3 is CASSEQGMNTEAFF. Written as DNA, the CDR3 is TGTGCCAGCAGTGAACAGGGCATGAACACTGAAGCTTTCTTT.

V usage is TRBV5-4 and J usage is TRBJ1-1; D not certain. The CDR3 has 12 residues. Germline V gene sequence: CDR1 SGHNT, CDR2 YYREEE (reference sequence). V was pared by 6 bases and J by 1 base, with 7 bases between. The DNA of the CDR3 is TGTGCCAGCACATCTCCGAACACTGAAGCTTTCTTT. It specifies CASTSPNTEAFF.

V is TRBV7-9 and J is TRBJ1-5, with 7 nucleotides matching TRBD1. In germline, CDR1 is SEHNR, CDR2 FQNEAQ (reference sequence). CDR3 length equals 14 residues. The J segment lost 6 bases and the V segment lost 5 bases, leaving 7 bases of the junction unmatched. CDR3 sequence: CASSENTGVQPQHF. CDR3 in DNA: TGTGCCAGCAGCGAGAATACAGGGGTTCAGCCCCAGCATTTT.

CDR3 region: CASSLFLGRDYEQYF. CDR3 in DNA: TGTGCCAGCAGCTTATTCCTCGGTAGGGACTACGAGCAGTACTTC. The V and J genes are TRBV7-8 and TRBJ2-7; D is unresolved. V lost 2 bases, J lost 3 bases, and 14 bases lay in between. This CDR3 has 15 residues. The germline CDR1 and CDR2 sequences are SGHVS and FQNEAQ.

The chain carries TRBV15 and TRBJ2-6; D possibly uses TRBD1 or TRBD2 (5 bases each). Germline CDR1 and CDR2: LNHNV and YYDKDF (reference sequence). This CDR3 region has 17 residues. V was trimmed by 5 bases and J by 4 bases, leaving 18 bases between them. CDR3 loop: CATSPTVEGFGANVLTF. The CDR3 nucleotides are TGTGCCACCAGCCCTACCGTTGAGGGGTTCGGGGCCAACGTCCTGACTTTC.

The rearrangement links TRBV6-6 to TRBJ2-2, with D unresolved. Trimming removed 7 bases from V and 3 bases from J, with 3 bases in between. Germline-derived CDR1 and CDR2 are MNHNY and SVGAGI (reference sequence). CDR3 length equals 11 residues. The CDR3 spells CASMDTGELFF. In DNA form, the CDR3 reads TGTGCCAGCATGGACACCGGGGAGCTGTTTTTT.

The rearrangement uses TRBV6-1 and TRBJ2-3, with 12 bases that match TRBD2. Germline trimming cut 3 bases from V and 5 bases from J; bases unmatched to any gene: 6. The germline V gene encodes CDR1 MNHNS and CDR2 SASEGT. The CDR3 has 16 amino acids. The CDR3 region is CASSEASGGAIDTQYF. For the CDR3, the DNA is TGTGCCAGCAGTGAGGCTAGCGGGGGGGCAATAGATACGCAGTATTTT.

V and J are TRBV4-2 and TRBJ2-5, with 8 bases that match TRBD2. CDR3 length equals 16 residues. V lost 3 bases to trimming and J lost 5 bases; unmatched junction nucleotides: 11. Germline V gene sequence: CDR1 LGHNA, CDR2 YNFKEQ. The CDR3 coding sequence is TGTGCCAGCAGCCAGACTCGGGGGGGGCCGATTGAGACCCAGTACTTC. It yields the protein CASSQTRGGPIETQYF.

This clone was found once. The chain carries TRBV7-9 and TRBJ2-1; D is unclear. There are 15 residues in the CDR3. CDR1 is SEHNR, CDR2 FQNEAQ, per germline (reference sequence). V gave up 1 base and J gave up 0 bases, with 7 bases separating them. CDR3 nucleotide sequence: TGTGCCAGCAGCTTAGACAGCAGCTCCTACAATGAGCAGTTCTTC. Encoded protein: CASSLDSSSYNEQFF.

The rearrangement uses TRBV30 and TRBJ1-4; 8 bases agree with TRBD1. J was trimmed by 2 bases and V by 5 bases; bases with no gene match: 4. The CDR3 is made up of 14 amino acids. The V gene's germline CDR1 is GTSNPN and CDR2 SVGIG (reference sequence). CDR3 DNA sequence: TGTGCCTGGCGGACAGGGAGGACTAATGAAAAACTGTTTTTT. Protein product: CAWRTGRTNEKLFF.

The rearrangement uses TRBV20-1 and TRBJ1-5; D gene unclear. Trimming pared 3 bases from V and 5 bases from J, leaving 2 bases between. Germline V gene data show CDR1 as DFQATT and CDR2 as SNEGSKA (reference sequence). The CDR3 sequence is 10 residues long. The DNA of the CDR3 is TGCAGTGCTAGGGATCAGCCCCAGCATTTT. Amino acid sequence: CSARDQPQHF.

The genes are TRBV4-2 and TRBJ1-2; no definite D call. This CDR3 region has 17 residues. From germline, CDR1 is LGHNA and CDR2 YNFKEQ. Trimming took off 0 bases at V and 5 bases at J, with 19 bases between the two ends. CDR3 sequence reads: CASSQDSGSALDYGYTF. The CDR3 coding sequence is TGTGCCAGCAGCCAAGATAGCGGGTCGGCACTTGATTATGGCTACACCTTC.

V gene TRBV6-6 combines with J gene TRBJ2-5; D unclear. The germline V and J ends were trimmed by 4 bases and 5 bases, with 14 bases remaining between them. Germline V gene data show CDR1 as MNHNY and CDR2 as SVGAGI (reference sequence). The CDR3 totals 14 residues. CDR3 in amino acids: CASSLVAAQETQYF. Written as DNA, the CDR3 is TGTGCCAGCAGTTTGGTGGCAGCTCAGGAGACCCAGTACTTC.

The V gene is TRBV6-1, the J gene TRBJ2-5, with 10 nucleotides matching TRBD2. There are 14 residues in the CDR3. V shed 5 bases, J shed 5 bases, and the junction held 5 bases outside the gene matches. CDR1 is MNHNS, CDR2 SASEGT, per germline. The CDR3 sequence: CASSPGLAFETQYF. CDR3 in DNA: TGTGCCAGCAGTCCGGGACTAGCGTTTGAGACCCAGTACTTC.

The rearrangement joins TRBV27 to TRBJ2-7; D remains unclear. Trimming stripped 4 bases from V and 2 bases from J, with 12 bases between. The CDR3 consists of 14 residues. CDR1 is MNHEY, CDR2 SMNVEV, per germline (reference sequence). Here the CDR3 reads CASSSSVGPYEQYF. DNA of the CDR3: TGTGCCAGCAGTTCCTCCGTTGGACCCTACGAGCAGTACTTC.

The V call is TRBV15, the J call TRBJ2-2; weak D call: TRBD2 (5 bases). Germline-derived CDR1 and CDR2 are LNHNV and YYDKDF (reference sequence). The CDR3 is made up of 13 amino acids. V was pared by 1 base and J by 7 bases, with 7 bases between. Here the CDR3 reads CATSRGGDGELFF. The CDR3 DNA reads as TGTGCCACCAGCAGAGGGGGAGACGGGGAGCTGTTTTTT.

The rearrangement uses TRBV27 and TRBJ1-4, with unresolved D. The CDR3 is 19 amino acids. V was clipped by 5 bases and J by 0 bases, with 22 bases between them. From germline, CDR1 is MNHEY and CDR2 SMNVEV (reference sequence). The CDR3 is CASSQRARFNSATNEKLFF. The CDR3 DNA follows: TGTGCCAGCAGTCAGAGAGCGCGCTTTAATTCGGCAACTAATGAAAAACTGTTTTTT.

This clone was seen only a few times. The rearrangement joins TRBV7-9 to TRBJ2-7, with a weak D call TRBD1 (6 bases). The CDR3 has 14 residues. CDR1 and CDR2 from the germline V gene are SEHNR and FQNEAQ (reference sequence). V lost 1 base, J lost 7 bases, and 14 bases lay in between. CDR3 region: CASSLDRVIWEQYF. CDR3 DNA sequence: TGTGCCAGCAGCTTAGACAGGGTTATTTGGGAGCAGTACTTC.

This clone showed up just once. The chain joins TRBV5-1 to TRBJ1-1; TRBD1 is a possible D gene (6 bases). Germline-derived CDR1 and CDR2 are SGHRS and YFSETQ. This CDR3 region has 15 residues. The V end was cut by 4 bases, the J end by 1 base, with 14 bases between. DNA for the CDR3: TGCGCCAGCAGCCCGAGGGGGGATCGGAACACTGAAGCTTTCTTT. It specifies CASSPRGDRNTEAFF.

The J gene is TRBJ1-2, the V gene TRBV28, with no clear D. The CDR3 extends over 13 amino acids. Germline CDR1 and CDR2: MDHEN and SYDVKM. Trimming shortened V by 5 bases and J by 5 bases, and 12 bases separated the two germline ends. CDR3 sequence reads: CASSRGFGYGYTF. CDR3 nucleotide sequence: TGTGCCAGCAGTCGGGGATTCGGGTATGGCTACACCTTC.